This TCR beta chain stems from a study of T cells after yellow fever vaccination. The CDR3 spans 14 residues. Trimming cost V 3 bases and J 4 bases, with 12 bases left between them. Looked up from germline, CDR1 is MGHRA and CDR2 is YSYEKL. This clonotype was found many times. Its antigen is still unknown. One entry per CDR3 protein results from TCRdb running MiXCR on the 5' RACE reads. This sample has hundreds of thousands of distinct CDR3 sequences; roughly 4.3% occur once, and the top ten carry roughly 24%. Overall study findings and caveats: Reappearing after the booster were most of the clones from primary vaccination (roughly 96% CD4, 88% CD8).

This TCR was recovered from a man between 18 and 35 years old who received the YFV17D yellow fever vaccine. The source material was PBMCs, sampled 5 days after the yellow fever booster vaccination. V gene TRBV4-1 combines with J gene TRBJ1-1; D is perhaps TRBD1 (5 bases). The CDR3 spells CASSQGLRGTEAFF. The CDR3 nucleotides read TGCGCCAGCAGCCAGGGGCTTCGGGGCACTGAAGCTTTCTTT.